This TCR beta chain was recovered during a study of control samples from healthy donors and cancer patients. Germline V gene data show CDR1 as SGDLS and CDR2 as YYNGEE. The CDR3 totals 15 residues. The ends were cut back, 0 bases at V and 6 bases at J, with 14 bases in the middle. The method was immunoSEQ multiplex PCR; TCRdb's version includes in-frame clones alone and lacks a portion of them. The sample lists about 120,000 clones; approximately 90% were seen once. In this sample, this clone turned up once. The sample was blood. The sequence was obtained from a woman in her seventies in good health. The chain combines TRBV9 with TRBJ2-3, with a possible D match to TRBD1 (5 bases). CDR3 nucleotides: TGTGCCAGCAGCGTAGAGGGCCAGGGCTCGGATACGCAGTATTTT. The encoded protein is CASSVEGQGSDTQYF.